The 2 T cell receptor beta chains listed next were all sequenced from one sample in a study of blood T cell repertoires in COVID-19. Clones were read by immunoSEQ multiplex PCR, and TCRdb kept only the in-frame ones, dropping some. Of some 200,000 clones listed, less than 90% are singletons. Sequenced material: peripheral blood. The receptors come from a woman older than 75 with active or convalescent COVID-19.

V and J are TRBV27 and TRBJ2-3, with 8 bases that match TRBD2. From germline, CDR1 is MNHEY and CDR2 SMNVEV (reference sequence). The V gene end was trimmed by 6 bases and the J gene end by 3 bases; junction bases not matched to a gene: 11. The CDR3 length is 16 residues. In DNA form, the CDR3 reads TGTGCCAGCAGACAAAGACTAGCGTCGAGAACAGATACGCAGTATTTT. Encoded protein: CASRQRLASRTDTQYF.

The V and J genes are TRBV28 and TRBJ1-5; tentative D call: TRBD1 (6 bases). CDR3 length equals 16 residues. Per the germline V gene, CDR1 is MDHEN and CDR2 is SYDVKM. Deletions cut 2 bases from V and 4 bases from J, with 15 bases between. The CDR3 loop is CASSLGGKGVNQPQHF. CDR3 sequence (DNA): TGTGCCAGCAGTTTAGGGGGTAAGGGGGTGAATCAGCCCCAGCATTTT.